Sequencing of this T cell receptor (beta chain) was carried out in a study of OX40 agonist ivuxolimab in advanced cancers. The wider study: Patients enrolled in dose escalation were diagnosed with hepatocellular carcinoma, melanoma, renal cell or head and neck cancer.

With 8 bases removed from V and 2 bases from J, the gap between germline ends came to 20 bases. This CDR3 spans 16 amino acids. The germline gives CDR1 MNHGY, CDR2 SAAAGT. Peripheral blood came from all dose cohorts at three timepoints. This table comes from immunoSEQ multiplex PCR, and its TCRdb copy is limited to in-frame clones, with some not included. The table has approximately 130,000 clones, 90% seen once; the top ten hold approximately 1.1%. The genes are TRBV6-8 and TRBJ2-3, with D perhaps TRBD2 (7 bases). The sequencing used CD4+ or CD8+ T cells sorted from blood, collected in a trial of the OX40 agonist ivuxolimab. The TCR comes from an adult with an advanced solid tumor such as melanoma, head and neck, liver or kidney cancer. CDR3 loop: CASALRGSGVTDTQYF. In DNA form, the CDR3 reads TGTGCCAGCGCCTTAAGGGGGAGCGGGGTCACAGATACGCAGTATTTT.